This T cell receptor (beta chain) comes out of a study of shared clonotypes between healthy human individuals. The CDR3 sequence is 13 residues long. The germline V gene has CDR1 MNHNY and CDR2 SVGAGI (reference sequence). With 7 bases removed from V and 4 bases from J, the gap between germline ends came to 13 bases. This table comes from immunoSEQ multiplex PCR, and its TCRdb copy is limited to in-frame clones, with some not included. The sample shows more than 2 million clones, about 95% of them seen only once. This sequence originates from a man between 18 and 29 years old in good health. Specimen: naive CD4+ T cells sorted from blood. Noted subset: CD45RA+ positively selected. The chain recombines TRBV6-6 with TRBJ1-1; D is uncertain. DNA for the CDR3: TGTGCCAGCATTAGGACCCTAATCACTGAAGCTTTCTTT. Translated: CASIRTLITEAFF.